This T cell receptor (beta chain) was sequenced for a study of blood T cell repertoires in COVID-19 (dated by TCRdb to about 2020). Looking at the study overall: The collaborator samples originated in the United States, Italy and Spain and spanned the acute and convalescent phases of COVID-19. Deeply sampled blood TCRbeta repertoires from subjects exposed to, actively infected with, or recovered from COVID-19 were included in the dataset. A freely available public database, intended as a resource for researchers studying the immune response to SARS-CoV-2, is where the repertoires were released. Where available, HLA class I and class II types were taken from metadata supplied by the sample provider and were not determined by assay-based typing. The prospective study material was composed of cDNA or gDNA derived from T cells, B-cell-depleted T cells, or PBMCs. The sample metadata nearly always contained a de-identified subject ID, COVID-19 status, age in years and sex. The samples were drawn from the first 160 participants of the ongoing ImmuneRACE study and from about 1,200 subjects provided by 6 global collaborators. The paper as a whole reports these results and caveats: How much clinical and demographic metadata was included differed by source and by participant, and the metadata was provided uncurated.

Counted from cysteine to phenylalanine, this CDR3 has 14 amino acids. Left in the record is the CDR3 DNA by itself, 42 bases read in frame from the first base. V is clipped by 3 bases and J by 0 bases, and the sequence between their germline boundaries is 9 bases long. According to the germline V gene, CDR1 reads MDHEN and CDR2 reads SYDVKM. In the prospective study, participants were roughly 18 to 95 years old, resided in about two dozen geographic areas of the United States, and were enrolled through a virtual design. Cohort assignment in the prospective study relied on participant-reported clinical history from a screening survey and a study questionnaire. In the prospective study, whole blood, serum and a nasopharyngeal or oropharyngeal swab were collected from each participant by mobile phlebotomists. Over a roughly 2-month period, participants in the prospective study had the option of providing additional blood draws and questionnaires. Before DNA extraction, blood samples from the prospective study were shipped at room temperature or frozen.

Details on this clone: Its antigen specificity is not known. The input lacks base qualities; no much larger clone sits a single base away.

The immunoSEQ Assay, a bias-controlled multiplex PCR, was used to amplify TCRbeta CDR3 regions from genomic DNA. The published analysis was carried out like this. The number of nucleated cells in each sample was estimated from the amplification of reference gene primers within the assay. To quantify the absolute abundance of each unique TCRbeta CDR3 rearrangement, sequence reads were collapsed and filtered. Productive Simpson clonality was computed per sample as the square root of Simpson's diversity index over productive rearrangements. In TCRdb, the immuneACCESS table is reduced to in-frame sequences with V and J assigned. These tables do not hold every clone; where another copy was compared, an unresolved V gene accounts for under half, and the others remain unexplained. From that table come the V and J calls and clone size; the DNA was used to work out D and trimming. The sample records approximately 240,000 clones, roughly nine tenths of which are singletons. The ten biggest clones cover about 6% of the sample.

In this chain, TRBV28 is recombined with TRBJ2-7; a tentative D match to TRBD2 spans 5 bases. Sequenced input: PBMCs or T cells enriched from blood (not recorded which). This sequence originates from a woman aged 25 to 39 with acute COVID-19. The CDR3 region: CASSFIGVSYEQYF. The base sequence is TGTGCCAGCAGTTTTATCGGGGTCTCCTACGAGCAGTACTTC.